The present entry profiles one T cell receptor beta chain with its context. The data are from a study of control samples from healthy donors and cancer patients. Trimming removed 7 bases at V and 7 bases at J, with 14 bases between. CDR3 length equals 13 residues. Clones were sequenced by immunoSEQ multiplex PCR, and TCRdb holds only the in-frame ones, with some missing. Of some 120,000 clones in the sample, 90% were seen once. The specimen sequenced was blood. The chain has TRBV12-3 or TRBV12-4 and TRBJ1-5; the D is unclear. This receptor was taken from a man aged 18-30 years in good health. The chain's CDR3 is CASILDDLQPQHF. The CDR3 DNA is TGTGCCAGCATTCTGGACGATCTACAGCCCCAGCATTTT.